One and the same sample provided the 22 T cell receptor beta chains below, sequenced in a study of blood T cell repertoires in COVID-19. The protocol was immunoSEQ multiplex PCR, while the TCRdb copy is restricted to in-frame clones and leaves out a portion. The sample contains about 140,000 clones, around 73% of which appear only once. Sequencing was done on a sample of peripheral blood. These receptors all stem from a man between 60 and 75 years old who had recovered from COVID-19.

The chain has TRBV7-6 and TRBJ2-1, with D possibly TRBD1 on 6 matching bases. The CDR3 has 18 amino acids. V shed 2 bases and J shed 7 bases, with 24 bases lying between them. The germline CDR1 and CDR2 sequences are SGHVS and FNYEAQ. The CDR3 DNA follows: TGTGCCAGCAGCTTACTCAACAGGGAGAATTCAGGCAGGAATGAGCAGTTCTTC. Amino acid sequence: CASSLLNRENSGRNEQFF.

The J gene is TRBJ2-2, the V gene TRBV29-1; D may be TRBD1 (5 bases). V lost 4 bases, J lost 5 bases, and 11 bases lay in between. CDR1 and CDR2 (germline): SQVTM, ANQGSEA. The CDR3 runs to 13 residues. CDR3 loop: CSVAKQATGELFF. The CDR3 nucleotides are TGCAGCGTTGCCAAACAGGCGACCGGGGAGCTGTTTTTT.

The CDR3 is CASSSSVRTNQPQHF. The CDR3 DNA sequence: TGTGCCAGCAGTTCCTCCGTTAGAACCAATCAGCCCCAGCATTTT. This rearrangement joins TRBV28 to TRBJ1-5; D ambiguous. V was pared by 4 bases and J by 3 bases, with 13 bases between. CDR3 length equals 15 residues. Per germline, CDR1 MDHEN and CDR2 SYDVKM.

The chain employs TRBV5-6 and TRBJ2-7; D gene uncertain. The CDR3 has 12 residues. V was pared by 1 base and J by 3 bases, with 5 bases between. Per the germline V gene, CDR1 is SGHDT and CDR2 is YYEEEE. CDR3 DNA: TGTGCCAGCAGCTTGTCCCGCTACGAGCAGTACTTC. It codes for CASSLSRYEQYF.

The V and J genes are TRBV30 and TRBJ1-4; no clear D gene. Trimming took 5 bases from V and 5 from J, leaving 15 bases between them. This CDR3 region has 14 residues. CDR1 is GTSNPN, CDR2 SVGIG, per germline (reference sequence). This chain's CDR3 is CAWCNKRPNEKLFF. Here the CDR3 DNA reads TGTGCCTGGTGTAACAAGCGACCAAATGAAAAACTGTTTTTT.

This chain connects TRBV4-1 to TRBJ2-7; no firm D call. Looked up from germline, CDR1 is MGHRA and CDR2 is YSYEKL. The CDR3 loop spans 15 amino acids. V lost 3 bases, J lost 3 bases, and 15 bases lay in between. This chain's CDR3 is CASSHRSDTFYEQYF. The CDR3 DNA is TGCGCCAGCAGCCACCGTTCCGACACCTTCTACGAGCAGTACTTC.

This chain joins TRBV28 and TRBJ1-5; D remains unclear. CDR1 MDHEN and CDR2 SYDVKM come from the germline V gene. V shed 2 bases and J shed 5 bases, with 10 bases lying between them. This CDR3 contains 14 residues. The CDR3 reads CASSLASGDQPQHF. CDR3 nucleotide sequence: TGTGCCAGCAGTTTAGCTTCCGGGGATCAGCCCCAGCATTTT.

The rearrangement uses TRBV18 and TRBJ2-7; weak D call: TRBD2 (7 bases). CDR1 is KGHSH, CDR2 LQKENI, per germline. The CDR3 contains 17 residues. Trimming shortened V by 2 bases and J by 2 bases, and 19 bases separated the two germline ends. The CDR3 loop is CASSPVGGRLSTYEQYF. CDR3 bases: TGTGCCAGCTCACCAGTGGGGGGGCGCCTCTCTACCTACGAGCAGTACTTC.

J is TRBJ2-4 and V is TRBV28; tentatively, D is TRBD1 (6 bases). Deletions cut 1 base from V and 13 bases from J, with 14 bases between. The CDR3 loop spans 13 amino acids. The germline gives CDR1 MDHEN, CDR2 SYDVKM. CDR3 protein: CASSLLDRPLQYF. The CDR3 region has the DNA TGTGCCAGCAGTTTATTAGACAGGCCCCTCCAGTACTTC.

The CDR3 region has the DNA TGTGCCAGCAGCCTACAGGGTGGAAGGGATTCACCCCTCCACTTT. It specifies CASSLQGGRDSPLHF. The V call is TRBV7-2, the J call TRBJ1-6; weak D call: TRBD1 (6 bases). This CDR3 has 15 amino acids. Germline CDR1 is SGHTA and CDR2 is FQGNSA. V was clipped by 5 bases and J by 8 bases, with 16 bases between them.

The chain recombines TRBV7-2 with TRBJ2-7; 7 bases match TRBD1. J lost 6 bases, V lost 5 bases, and 10 bases had no gene match. The CDR3 totals 14 residues. CDR1 and CDR2 (germline): SGHTA, FQGNSA. This chain's CDR3 is CASSPHDRVTEQYF. The CDR3 DNA follows: TGTGCCAGCAGCCCCCATGACAGGGTGACCGAGCAGTACTTC.

This rearrangement joins TRBV11-1 to TRBJ2-2; 7 nucleotides match TRBD1. Germline lookup yields CDR1 SGHAT and CDR2 FQDESV (reference sequence). CDR3 length: 17 amino acids. V lost 0 bases, J lost 1 base, and 5 bases stayed unmatched. The CDR3 region has the DNA TGTGCCAGCAGCTTAGCAAAGGGGGCGCGGAACACCGGGGAGCTGTTTTTT. Translated: CASSLAKGARNTGELFF.

A few counts support this clone. The genes are TRBV19 and TRBJ1-6; 10 bases match TRBD1. The V and J ends lost 6 bases and 9 bases, in that order; junction bases with no gene match: 8. The length of the CDR3 is 15 residues. Germline lookup yields CDR1 LNHDA and CDR2 SQIVND (reference sequence). CDR3 sequence: CASSMTWTGGSPLHF. The CDR3 bases are TGTGCCAGTAGCATGACCTGGACAGGGGGTTCACCCCTCCACTTT.

The V and J genes are TRBV6-2 or TRBV6-3 and TRBJ1-5; D ambiguous. V was trimmed by 4 bases and J by 0 bases, leaving 13 bases between them. This CDR3 region has 16 residues. Germline loops: CDR1 MNHEY, CDR2 SVGEGT. CDR3 amino acids: CASSSARVNSNQPQHF. DNA for the CDR3: TGTGCCAGCAGTTCCGCCCGGGTTAATAGCAATCAGCCCCAGCATTTT.

This chain connects TRBV29-1 to TRBJ1-2, with TRBD1 as a possible D gene (6 bases). V was clipped by 4 bases and J by 9 bases, with 12 bases between them. CDR3 size: 11 residues. Per germline, CDR1 SQVTM and CDR2 ANQGSEA. The CDR3 DNA follows: TGCAGCGTTGTCACAGGGAATCGCTACACCTTC. It yields the protein CSVVTGNRYTF.

The chain uses TRBV28 and TRBJ1-2; no definite D call. Trimming left V 4 bases short and J 4 bases short, with 16 bases between. In germline, CDR1 is MDHEN, CDR2 SYDVKM. This CDR3 is built from 15 residues. The DNA of the CDR3 is TGTGCCAGCAGTTCCGCTTCTGCTACGATCTATGGCTACACCTTC. Translated: CASSSASATIYGYTF.

This chain connects TRBV29-1 to TRBJ1-4; TRBD1 matches 11 bases. The CDR3 is made up of 14 amino acids. J was trimmed by 7 bases and V by 6 bases; bases with no gene match: 7. From germline, CDR1 is SQVTM and CDR2 ANQGSEA. CDR3 sequence reads: CSVDTGTGGEKLFF. The CDR3 DNA reads TGCAGCGTGGATACCGGGACAGGGGGTGAAAAACTGTTTTTT. Drawing the rest from reference TRBV29-1 and TRBJ1-4, the complete variable domain is SAVISQKPSRDICQRGTSLTIQCQVDSQVTMMFWYRQQPGQSLTLIATANQGSEATYESGFVIDKFPISRPNLTFSTLTVSNMSPEDSSIYLCSVDTGTGGEKLFFGSGTQLSVL.

There are a few counts of this clone. The chain recombines TRBV6-2 or TRBV6-3 with TRBJ2-7, with 9 bases lining up with TRBD1. The CDR3 extends over 15 amino acids. The trim removed 0 bases at V and 0 bases at J, leaving 0 bases unmatched. Germline loops: CDR1 MNHEY, CDR2 SVGEGT. For the CDR3, the DNA is TGTGCCAGCAGTTACTCGGGACAGGGCTCCTACGAGCAGTACTTC. This sequence encodes CASSYSGQGSYEQYF.

The CDR3 loop reads CASSATGTETQYF. The DNA for the CDR3 is TGTGCCAGCAGCGCGACAGGGACAGAGACCCAGTACTTC. The chain employs TRBV6-5 and TRBJ2-5; 7 bases line up with TRBD1. Losses at the gene ends were 6 bases for V and 4 bases for J; bases not matched to a gene: 5. The germline CDR1 and CDR2 sequences are MNHEY and SVGAGI. There are 13 residues in the CDR3.

The rearrangement uses TRBV27 and TRBJ2-1, with 13 bases matching TRBD2. The CDR3 is made up of 15 amino acids. The germline CDR1 and CDR2 sequences are MNHEY and SMNVEV (reference sequence). The J segment lost 9 bases and the V segment lost 5 bases, leaving 7 bases of the junction unmatched. CDR3 sequence reads: CASSRTSGSLGEQFF. CDR3 nucleotides: TGTGCCAGCAGTAGGACTAGCGGGAGTCTTGGTGAGCAGTTCTTC.

V is TRBV7-8 and J is TRBJ2-7, with 7 bases matching TRBD2. V was clipped by 1 base and J by 6 bases; unmatched bases: 0. The germline gives CDR1 SGHVS, CDR2 FQNEAQ. The CDR3 has 12 residues. The DNA for the CDR3 is TGTGCCAGCAGCTTAGGGGAGGGCGAGCAGTACTTC. Its protein product is CASSLGEGEQYF.

The J gene is TRBJ2-7, the V gene TRBV4-3, with D possibly TRBD2 on 5 matching bases. There are 14 residues in the CDR3. Germline CDR1 and CDR2: LGHNA and YSLEER. V lost 0 bases to trimming and J lost 6 bases, with 12 bases between them. This CDR3 reads CASSQEEGGGEQYF. CDR3 nucleotides: TGCGCCAGCAGCCAAGAAGAAGGTGGAGGCGAGCAGTACTTC.